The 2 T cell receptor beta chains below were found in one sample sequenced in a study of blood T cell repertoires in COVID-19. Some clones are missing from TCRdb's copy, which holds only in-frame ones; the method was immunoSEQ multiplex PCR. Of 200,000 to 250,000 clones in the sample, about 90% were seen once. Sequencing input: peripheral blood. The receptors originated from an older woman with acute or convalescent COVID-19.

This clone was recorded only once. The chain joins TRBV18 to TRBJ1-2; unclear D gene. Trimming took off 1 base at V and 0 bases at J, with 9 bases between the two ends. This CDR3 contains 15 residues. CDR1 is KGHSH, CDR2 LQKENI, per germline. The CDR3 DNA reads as TGTGCCAGCTCACCACGAGAAAGCTCTAACTATGGCTACACCTTC. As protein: CASSPRESSNYGYTF.

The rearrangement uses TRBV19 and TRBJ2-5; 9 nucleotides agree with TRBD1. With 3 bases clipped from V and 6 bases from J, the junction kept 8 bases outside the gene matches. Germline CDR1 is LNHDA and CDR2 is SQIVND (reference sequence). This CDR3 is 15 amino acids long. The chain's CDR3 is CASSIPGTGRQTQYF. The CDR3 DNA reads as TGTGCCAGTAGTATCCCCGGGACAGGGAGGCAGACCCAGTACTTC.